Listed here are 2 T cell receptor beta chains from one sample, sequenced in a study of patients and donors after allogeneic stem cell transplantation. TCRdb re-called the RT-PCR reads through MiXCR, storing one row per CDR3 protein. Of hundreds of thousands of distinct CDR3 sequences in the sample, around 15% were seen once. What was sequenced was blood, either unsorted or a sorted T cell fraction (not recorded which). Receptors originate from a human donor who was either an allogeneic HSCT recipient or a stem cell or donor lymphocyte infusion donor (not recorded which). It is not recorded whose cells these are; they may come from a transplant donor.

There are many counts of this clonotype. The chain couples TRBV12-3 or TRBV12-4 to TRBJ1-1; possible D gene TRBD1, 5 bases. Trimming removed 7 bases from V and 1 base from J, with 10 bases in between. The CDR3 covers 13 residues. DNA of the CDR3: TGTGCCAGCACCGAAGACAGGAACACTGAAGCTTTCTTT. Its protein is CASTEDRNTEAFF.

The chain has TRBV6-1 and TRBJ1-1; D is unresolved. The V and J ends lost 7 bases and 6 bases respectively, with 9 bases between them. The CDR3 is 11 amino acids. CDR1 and CDR2 (germline): MNHNS, SASEGT. The CDR3 nucleotides read TGTGCCAGCACTTTGGGCTCTGAAGCTTTCTTT. Translating gives CASTLGSEAFF.